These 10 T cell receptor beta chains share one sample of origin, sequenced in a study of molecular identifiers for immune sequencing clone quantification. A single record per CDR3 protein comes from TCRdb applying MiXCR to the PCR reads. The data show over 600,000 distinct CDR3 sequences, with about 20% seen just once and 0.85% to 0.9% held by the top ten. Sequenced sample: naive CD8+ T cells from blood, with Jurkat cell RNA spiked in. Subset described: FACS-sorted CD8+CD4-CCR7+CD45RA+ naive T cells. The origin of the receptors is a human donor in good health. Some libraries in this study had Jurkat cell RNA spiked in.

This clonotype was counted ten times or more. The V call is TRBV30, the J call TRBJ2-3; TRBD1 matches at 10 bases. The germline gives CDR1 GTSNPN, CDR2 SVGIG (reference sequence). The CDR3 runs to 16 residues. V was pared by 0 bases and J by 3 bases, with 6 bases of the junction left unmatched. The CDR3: CAWSVRGTGETDTQYF. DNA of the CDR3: TGTGCCTGGAGTGTACGAGGGACAGGGGAAACAGATACGCAGTATTTT.

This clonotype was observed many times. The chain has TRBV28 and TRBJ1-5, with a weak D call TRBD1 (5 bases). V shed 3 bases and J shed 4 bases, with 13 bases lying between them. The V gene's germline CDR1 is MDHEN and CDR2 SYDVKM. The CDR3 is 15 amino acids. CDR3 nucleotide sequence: TGTGCCAGCAGTTTGCGGGGGTTGGGAAATCAGCCCCAGCATTTT. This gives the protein CASSLRGLGNQPQHF. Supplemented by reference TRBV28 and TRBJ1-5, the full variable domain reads DVKVTQSSRYLVKRTGEKVFLECVQDMDHENMFWYRQDPGLGLRLIYFSYDVKMKEKGDIPEGYSVSREKKERFSLILESASTNQTSMYLCASSLRGLGNQPQHFGDGTRLSIL.

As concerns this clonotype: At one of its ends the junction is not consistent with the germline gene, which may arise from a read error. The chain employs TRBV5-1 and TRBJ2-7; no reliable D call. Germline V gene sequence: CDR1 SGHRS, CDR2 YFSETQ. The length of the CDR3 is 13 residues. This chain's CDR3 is CASSLAALHEQHF. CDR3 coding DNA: TGCGCCAGCAGCTTGGCGGCCCTGCACGAGCAGCACTTC.

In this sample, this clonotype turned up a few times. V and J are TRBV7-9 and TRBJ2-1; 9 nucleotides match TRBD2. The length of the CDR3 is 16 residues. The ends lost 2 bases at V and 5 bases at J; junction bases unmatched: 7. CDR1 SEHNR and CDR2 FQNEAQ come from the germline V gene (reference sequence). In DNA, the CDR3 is TGTGCCAGCAGCTTATTGACTAGCGGTCACAACAATGAGCAGTTCTTC. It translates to CASSLLTSGHNNEQFF. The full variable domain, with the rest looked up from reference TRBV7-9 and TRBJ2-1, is DTGVSQNPRHKITKRGQNVTFRCDPISEHNRLYWYRQTLGQGPEFLTYFQNEAQLEKSRLLSDRFSAERPKGSFSTLEIQRTEQGDSAMYLCASSLLTSGHNNEQFFGPGTRLTVL.

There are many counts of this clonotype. The CDR3 region is CSARDLRGTYEQYF. In DNA, the CDR3 is TGCAGTGCTAGAGACTTGCGGGGAACCTACGAGCAGTACTTC. The chain employs TRBV20-1 and TRBJ2-7; tentatively, D is TRBD2 (6 bases). V was trimmed by 0 bases and J by 2 bases, leaving 11 bases between them. The CDR3 contains 14 residues. Germline CDR1 and CDR2: DFQATT and SNEGSKA (reference sequence).

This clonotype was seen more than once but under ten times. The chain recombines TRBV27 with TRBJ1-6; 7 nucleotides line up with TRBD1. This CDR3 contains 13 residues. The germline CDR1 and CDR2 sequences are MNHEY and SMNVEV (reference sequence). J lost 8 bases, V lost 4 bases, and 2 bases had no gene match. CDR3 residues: CASSWQGDSPLHF. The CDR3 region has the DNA TGTGCCAGCAGTTGGCAGGGGGATTCACCCCTCCACTTT.

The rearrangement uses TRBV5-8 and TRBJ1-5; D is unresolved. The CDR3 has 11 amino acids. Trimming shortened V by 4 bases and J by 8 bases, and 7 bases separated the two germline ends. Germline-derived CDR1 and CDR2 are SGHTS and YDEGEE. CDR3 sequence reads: CASSPGEPQHF. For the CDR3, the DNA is TGTGCCAGCAGCCCCGGCGAGCCCCAGCATTTT.

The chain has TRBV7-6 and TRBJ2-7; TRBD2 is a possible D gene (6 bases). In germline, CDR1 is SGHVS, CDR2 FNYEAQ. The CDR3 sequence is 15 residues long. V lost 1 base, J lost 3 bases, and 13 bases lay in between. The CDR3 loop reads CASSLVGGTDYEQYF. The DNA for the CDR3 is TGTGCCAGCAGCTTAGTAGGCGGGACGGACTACGAGCAGTACTTC.

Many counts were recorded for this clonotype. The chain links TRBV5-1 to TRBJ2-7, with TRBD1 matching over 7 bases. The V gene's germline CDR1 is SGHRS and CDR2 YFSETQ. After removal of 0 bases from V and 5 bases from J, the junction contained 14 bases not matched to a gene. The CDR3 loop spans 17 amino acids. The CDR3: CASSLENRGLGSHEQYF. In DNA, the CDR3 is TGCGCCAGCAGCTTGGAAAACAGGGGATTGGGAAGTCACGAGCAGTACTTC.

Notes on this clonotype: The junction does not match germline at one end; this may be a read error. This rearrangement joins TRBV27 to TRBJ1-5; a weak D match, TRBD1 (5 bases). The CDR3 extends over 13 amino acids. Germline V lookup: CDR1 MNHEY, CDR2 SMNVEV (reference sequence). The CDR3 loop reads CASSLNRNQPQRF. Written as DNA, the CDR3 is TGTGCCAGCAGTCTTAACAGGAATCAGCCCCAGCGTTTT.